The 25 T cell receptor beta chains reported below all come from one sample, sequenced in a study of PD-1 blockade in classical Hodgkin lymphoma. Some clones are missing from TCRdb's copy, which holds only in-frame ones; the method was immunoSEQ multiplex PCR. Altogether roughly 40,000 clones are present, 87% being singletons, with the ten largest covering around 9.7%. In every patient, relapse followed autologous stem cell transplantation, while exposure to brentuximab vedotin differed. Source: peripheral blood mononuclear cells (PBMCs), taken at baseline. The source is a human donor with classical Hodgkin lymphoma.

This sequence joins TRBV5-1 and TRBJ1-5; a weak D match, TRBD1 (6 bases). Trimming stripped 1 base from V and 3 bases from J, with 8 bases between. This CDR3 has 14 residues. CDR1 SGHRS and CDR2 YFSETQ come from the germline V gene. The CDR3 loop is CASSLMGANQPQHF. CDR3 nucleotide sequence: TGCGCCAGCAGCTTGATGGGGGCCAATCAGCCCCAGCATTTT.

V is TRBV4-3 and J is TRBJ2-1, with D tentatively TRBD2 (6 bases). With 1 base removed from V and 3 bases from J, the gap between germline ends came to 13 bases. The CDR3 sequence is 16 residues long. Germline V gene data show CDR1 as LGHNA and CDR2 as YSLEER. Written as DNA, the CDR3 is TGCGCCAGCAGCCAAGGAGGCGGGATTAACTACAATGAGCAGTTCTTC. It encodes CASSQGGGINYNEQFF.

This clone was detected once. The chain carries TRBV11-2 and TRBJ2-4; 9 bases map to TRBD1. The germline V gene encodes CDR1 SGHAT and CDR2 FQNNGV. CDR3 length equals 16 residues. After removal of 1 base from V and 4 bases from J, the junction contained 5 bases not matched to a gene. The CDR3 sequence is CASSLGHGTGKNIQYF. The CDR3 DNA follows: TGTGCCAGCAGCTTAGGGCACGGGACAGGGAAAAACATTCAGTACTTC.

The V gene is TRBV7-7, the J gene TRBJ2-1; a possible D gene is TRBD2 (6 bases). Germline CDR1 is SSHAT and CDR2 is FNYEAQ (reference sequence). V lost 6 bases and J 6 bases, leaving 18 bases between the germline ends. The CDR3 has 15 residues. In nucleotides, the CDR3 is TGTGCCAGCAGTCTAGCCCCAGGGACTTTCAATGAGCAGTTCTTC. It encodes CASSLAPGTFNEQFF.

The chain employs TRBV4-1 and TRBJ2-7; D is undetermined. CDR1 is MGHRA, CDR2 YSYEKL, per germline. This CDR3 is 15 amino acids long. V was trimmed by 2 bases and J by 2 bases, leaving 13 bases between them. The CDR3 DNA reads TGCGCCAGCAGCCAATCCTTAACCGGAGCCTACGAGCAGTACTTC. Translation gives CASSQSLTGAYEQYF.

The CDR3 spells CAIRAGGTEAFF. The CDR3 bases are TGTGCCATCAGAGCAGGGGGCACTGAAGCTTTCTTT. V is TRBV10-3 and J is TRBJ1-1; 7 nucleotides agree with TRBD1. Germline trimming cut 6 bases from V and 4 bases from J; bases unmatched to any gene: 2. This CDR3 comprises 12 residues. Looked up from germline, CDR1 is ENHRY and CDR2 is SYGVKD.

This chain joins TRBV6-6 and TRBJ2-6, with D possibly matching TRBD2 (5 bases). This CDR3 has 15 amino acids. CDR1 is MNHNY and CDR2 is SVGAGI in the germline V gene (reference sequence). Trimming took 1 base from V and 2 from J, leaving 6 bases between them. Here the CDR3 reads CASSYLGAGANVLTF. The CDR3 DNA is TGTGCCAGCAGTTACTTGGGAGCTGGGGCCAACGTCCTGACTTTC.

The V and J genes are TRBV4-1 and TRBJ2-3; D perhaps matches TRBD2 (6 bases). Trimming pared 6 bases from V and 2 bases from J, leaving 24 bases between. The CDR3 covers 18 residues. Germline CDR1 and CDR2: MGHRA and YSYEKL. CDR3 in amino acids: CASRGRFRELKYTDTQYF. For the CDR3, the DNA is TGCGCCAGCAGGGGGAGGTTCCGGGAGCTTAAGTACACAGATACGCAGTATTTT.

The rearrangement joins TRBV5-1 to TRBJ2-3; 10 nucleotides line up with TRBD2. The CDR3 is made up of 16 amino acids. Germline values: CDR1 SGHRS, CDR2 YFSETQ. V lost 5 bases to trimming and J lost 2 bases; unmatched junction nucleotides: 8. The CDR3 sequence is CASSTSSGGFTDTQYF. The CDR3 coding sequence is TGCGCCAGCAGTACTTCTAGCGGGGGATTCACAGATACGCAGTATTTT.

The CDR3 bases are TGTGCCAGCAGTAGAACTAGCCTGTCCTACAATGAGCAGTTCTTC. As protein: CASSRTSLSYNEQFF. This chain connects TRBV27 to TRBJ2-1; perhaps TRBD2 as D (6 bases). CDR1 MNHEY and CDR2 SMNVEV come from the germline V gene (reference sequence). V was clipped by 5 bases and J by 1 base, with 12 bases between them. The CDR3 contains 15 residues.

The rearrangement uses TRBV20-1 and TRBJ2-3; possibly TRBD1 or TRBD2 for D (6 bases each). The CDR3 has 11 residues. Germline values: CDR1 DFQATT, CDR2 SNEGSKA (reference sequence). In DNA, the CDR3 is TGCGGGGGGCTAGAGACAGATACGCAGTATTTT. Translation: CGGLETDTQYF.

This sequence joins TRBV15 and TRBJ1-1; D remains unclear. The CDR3 has 14 residues. The V end was cut by 1 base, the J end by 1 base, with 7 bases between. Germline V gene sequence: CDR1 LNHNV, CDR2 YYDKDF (reference sequence). The CDR3 region is CATSRGYGNTEAFF. CDR3 sequence (DNA): TGTGCCACCAGCAGAGGTTATGGGAACACTGAAGCTTTCTTT.

V gene TRBV5-1 combines with J gene TRBJ2-1; 7 bases fit TRBD1. V lost 0 bases and J lost 6; bases outside the gene matches: 6. Germline V lookup: CDR1 SGHRS, CDR2 YFSETQ. The CDR3 is 15 residues long. CDR3 sequence: CASSLGQGSANEQFF. DNA for the CDR3: TGCGCCAGCAGCTTGGGACAGGGCTCAGCCAATGAGCAGTTCTTC. Full variable domain (remainder filled in from reference TRBV5-1 and TRBJ2-1): KAGVTQTPRYLIKTRGQQVTLSCSPISGHRSVSWYQQTPGQGLQFLFEYFSETQRNKGNFPGRFSGRQFSNSRSEMNVSTLELGDSALYLCASSLGQGSANEQFFGPGTRLTVL.

This clone was seen just once. V and J are TRBV4-3 and TRBJ1-2; D gene unclear. The CDR3 totals 15 residues. Germline-derived CDR1 and CDR2 are LGHNA and YSLEER. V lost 3 bases and J 2 bases, leaving 13 bases between the germline ends. As DNA, the CDR3 is TGCGCCAGCAGCCAGACGGGCCTGGCGAACTATGGCTACACCTTC. Its translation: CASSQTGLANYGYTF.

The chain links TRBV4-1 to TRBJ2-4; no firm D call. Per germline, CDR1 MGHRA and CDR2 YSYEKL. There are 13 residues in the CDR3. V lost 0 bases, J lost 4 bases, and 4 bases lay in between. This chain's CDR3 is CASSQEQKNIQYF. The CDR3 DNA follows: TGCGCCAGCAGCCAAGAGCAGAAAAACATTCAGTACTTC.

The rearrangement joins TRBV28 to TRBJ1-2; a possible D gene is TRBD1 (6 bases). With 6 bases removed from V and 5 bases from J, the gap between germline ends came to 13 bases. This CDR3 spans 13 amino acids. Germline V CDR1 and CDR2: MDHEN, SYDVKM. CDR3 DNA sequence: TGTGCCAGCAGCCCCGGGACAAGTTATGGCTACACCTTC. As protein: CASSPGTSYGYTF.

This clone was recorded only once. The V gene is TRBV18, the J gene TRBJ1-1; 7 nucleotides match TRBD1. Germline V gene data show CDR1 as KGHSH and CDR2 as LQKENI. The trim removed 3 bases at V and 4 bases at J, leaving 8 bases unmatched. There are 15 residues in the CDR3. In nucleotides, the CDR3 is TGTGCCAGCTCACCCCCGACAGGGTTGGGCACTGAAGCTTTCTTT. As protein: CASSPPTGLGTEAFF.

The rearrangement uses TRBV6-6 and TRBJ1-3; no definite D call. There are 15 residues in the CDR3. V lost 7 bases and J lost 0, with 13 bases in between. The germline gives CDR1 MNHNY, CDR2 SVGAGI (reference sequence). CDR3 coding DNA: TGTGCCAGCACCTTAGGATACAGCTCTGGAAACACCATATATTTT. Amino acids: CASTLGYSSGNTIYF.

In this sample, this clone turned up once. The rearrangement uses TRBV5-4 and TRBJ2-7; the D gene is possibly TRBD2 (6 bases). Per germline, CDR1 SGHNT and CDR2 YYREEE (reference sequence). Trimming took 0 bases from V and 1 from J, leaving 17 bases between them. The CDR3 length is 17 residues. In nucleotides, the CDR3 is TGTGCCAGCAGCTTGGCGAACATGGGGAGGCATTCCTACGAGCAGTACTTC. This gives the protein CASSLANMGRHSYEQYF.

The genes are TRBV7-9 and TRBJ1-2; D is unresolved. V was cut by 5 bases and J by 8 bases, with 18 bases left in between. Per germline, CDR1 SEHNR and CDR2 FQNEAQ (reference sequence). The CDR3 totals 14 residues. DNA for the CDR3: TGTGCCAGCAGCCGAGACTGGCACCTAGGGGGCTACACCTTC. It translates to CASSRDWHLGGYTF.

V gene TRBV9 combines with J gene TRBJ2-3, with D uncertain. This CDR3 region has 16 residues. Germline values: CDR1 SGDLS, CDR2 YYNGEE. V dropped 0 bases and J dropped 1 base, with 12 bases sitting between them. In nucleotides, the CDR3 is TGTGCCAGCAGCGTAGCAATGGCGGAGCGCACAGATACGCAGTATTTT. It translates to CASSVAMAERTDTQYF.

The V and J genes are TRBV19 and TRBJ1-5; the match to TRBD1 covers 7 bases. This CDR3 region has 15 residues. Germline V CDR1 and CDR2: LNHDA, SQIVND (reference sequence). Losses at the gene ends were 3 bases for V and 6 bases for J; bases not matched to a gene: 8. The CDR3 loop is CASSMTGYQTQPQHF. In DNA, the CDR3 is TGTGCCAGTAGTATGACAGGGTATCAAACTCAGCCCCAGCATTTT.

The chain couples TRBV5-4 to TRBJ1-4, with 10 nucleotides matching TRBD1. The length of the CDR3 is 16 residues. Germline CDR1 SGHNT, CDR2 YYREEE (reference sequence). J was trimmed by 0 bases and V by 3 bases; bases with no gene match: 2. The CDR3 spells CASSYGQGATNEKLFF. CDR3 DNA sequence: TGTGCCAGCAGCTATGGACAGGGGGCAACTAATGAAAAACTGTTTTTT.

In DNA, the CDR3 is TGTGCCAGTAGTGGGGTACCGGGACAGGGATCCTACGAGCAGTACTTC. Its protein is CASSGVPGQGSYEQYF. This chain joins TRBV19 and TRBJ2-5; 9 nucleotides align to TRBD1. Judging by the DNA end, TRBJ2-7 fits better; the J call may be wrong. CDR3 size: 16 residues. Germline V gives CDR1 LNHDA, CDR2 SQIVND (reference sequence).

CDR3 amino acids: CASSFMVGGHGQFF. The CDR3 DNA is TGTGCCAGCAGTTTCATGGTGGGGGGACACGGGCAGTTCTTC. The chain carries TRBV28 and TRBJ2-1; D may match TRBD1 or TRBD2 (6 bases each). Trimming left V 3 bases short and J 12 bases short, with 18 bases between. The CDR3 totals 14 residues. CDR1 is MDHEN, CDR2 SYDVKM, per germline.